Listed below are T cell receptor beta chains from one sample, sequenced in a study of blood T cell repertoires in COVID-19. The method was immunoSEQ multiplex PCR; TCRdb's version includes in-frame clones alone and lacks a portion of them. Among roughly 250,000 clones listed, over 80% were seen once. Sequencing was carried out using PBMCs or T cells enriched from blood (not recorded which). Every receptor here comes from a human donor in a cohort exposed to, infected with or recovered from COVID-19 (not recorded which). The donor label of this sample is uncertain. CDR3s include the opening cysteine and the closing phenylalanine or tryptophan. Each record gives: D gene, clone size, V gene, J gene, CDR3 protein, CDR3 DNA. A D gene is named only where the DNA matches it firmly. Not every row has a clone size; where given, it reads once, few, many or a size class.

>.|.|TRBV25-1|TRBJ1-2
CASSESGKDYGYTF
TGTGCCAGCAGTGAATCCGGGAAAGACTATGGCTACACCTTC
>TRBD1|.|TRBV30|TRBJ2-3
CAWSTGTGGADTQYF
TGTGCCTGGAGTACTGGGACAGGGGGCGCAGATACGCAGTATTTT
>.|.|TRBV9|TRBJ2-5
CASSVALEGGPKTQYF
TGTGCCAGCAGCGTAGCTTTGGAGGGGGGGCCGAAGACCCAGTACTTC
>.|once|TRBV29-1|TRBJ1-1
CSVGLLARHTEAFF
TGCAGCGTCGGCCTTTTAGCGCGCCACACTGAAGCTTTCTTT
>.|.|TRBV11-2|TRBJ1-1
CASSLGLTPGTEAFF
TGTGCCAGCAGCTTAGGACTGACCCCGGGGACTGAAGCTTTCTTT
>TRBD1|.|TRBV30|TRBJ1-1
CAWGDRGRGTEAFF
TGTGCCTGGGGGGACAGGGGACGTGGGACTGAAGCTTTCTTT
>TRBD1|.|TRBV5-4|TRBJ2-2
CASSLPGQDGRLFF
TGTGCCAGCAGCTTGCCCGGACAGGACGGAAGACTGTTTTTT
>TRBD1|.|TRBV6-1|TRBJ2-7
CASSDETGLPPYEQYF
TGTGCCAGCAGTGATGAGACAGGGCTGCCCCCCTACGAGCAGTACTTC
>.|.|TRBV3-1/TRBV3-2|TRBJ1-6
CASSQFSPNNSPLHF
TGTGCCAGCAGCCAATTCAGTCCAAATAATTCACCCCTCCACTTT
>.|.|TRBV11-2|TRBJ1-6
CASSPSFTAGGNSPLHF
TGTGCCAGCAGCCCCTCTTTCACGGCCGGAGGGAATTCACCCCTCCACTTT
>.|.|TRBV30|TRBJ2-5
CAWSKGGRETQYF
TGTGCCTGGAGTAAGGGGGGGCGAGAGACCCAGTACTTC
>.|.|TRBV20-1|TRBJ2-2
CSARRQWELFF
TGCAGTGCTAGGCGGCAGTGGGAGCTGTTTTTT
>TRBD1|.|TRBV5-4|TRBJ1-5
CASSSGQVHQPQHF
TGTGCCAGCAGCTCTGGACAGGTTCATCAGCCCCAGCATTTT
>TRBD1|.|TRBV4-1|TRBJ1-3
CASSPAGRGNTIYF
TGCGCCAGCAGCCCGGCCGGCAGGGGGAACACCATATATTTT
>TRBD2|.|TRBV11-3|TRBJ2-1
CASSSLAGGPNEQFF
TGTGCCAGCAGCTCACTAGCGGGGGGGCCCAATGAGCAGTTCTTC
>.|.|TRBV10-3|TRBJ1-2
CAIRPDSNYGYTF
TGTGCCATCAGACCGGACAGTAACTATGGCTACACCTTC
>TRBD1|.|TRBV19|TRBJ2-5
CASSTRQGVLQETQYF
TGTGCCAGTAGTACAAGACAGGGGGTCTTGCAAGAGACCCAGTACTTC
>.|.|TRBV6-1|TRBJ1-2
CASSEGFGLAIYGYTF
TGTGCCAGCAGTGAGGGGTTCGGACTGGCAATCTATGGCTACACCTTC
>TRBD1|few|TRBV7-7|TRBJ1-5
CASSLEGPGGKGNQPQHF
TGTGCCAGCAGCTTAGAGGGGCCAGGGGGGAAGGGCAATCAGCCCCAGCATTTT
>.|.|TRBV5-1|TRBJ2-5
CASSLSTREETQYF
TGCGCCAGCAGCTTGTCGACGAGGGAAGAGACCCAGTACTTC
>.|.|TRBV5-4|TRBJ2-2
CASRPDLSGASGELFF
TGTGCCAGCAGACCCGACCTGTCAGGGGCGTCCGGGGAGCTGTTTTTT
>.|.|TRBV13|TRBJ2-7
CASTGLGEQYF
TGTGCCAGCACAGGTCTGGGCGAGCAGTACTTC
>.|.|TRBV5-1|TRBJ2-5
CASSFRGEETQYF
TGCGCCAGCAGCTTCAGGGGGGAAGAGACCCAGTACTTC
>.|once|TRBV11-3|TRBJ2-7
CASSLRRDYEQYF
TGTGCCAGCAGCCTAAGACGGGACTACGAGCAGTACTTC
>.|.|TRBV15|TRBJ2-6
CATTGAGRSPGANVLTF
TGTGCCACCACAGGCGCAGGGAGGTCCCCTGGGGCCAACGTCCTGACTTTC
>TRBD1|.|TRBV12-5|TRBJ2-7
CASAPPGGEQYF
TGTGCTAGTGCCCCCCCAGGGGGCGAGCAGTACTTC
>.|.|TRBV7-2|TRBJ2-7
CASSFYRARSSYEQYF
TGTGCCAGCAGCTTCTACAGGGCCCGGAGCTCCTACGAGCAGTACTTC
>.|once|TRBV29-1|TRBJ1-5
CSVAGLSSNQPQHF
TGCAGCGTCGCTGGACTCAGTAGCAATCAGCCCCAGCATTTT
>TRBD1|.|TRBV5-1|TRBJ2-7
CASSLAPGQGYYEQYF
TGCGCCAGCAGCTTAGCGCCGGGACAGGGTTACTACGAGCAGTACTTC
>.|.|TRBV5-4|TRBJ2-2
CASSLGAHMGGELFF
TGTGCCAGCAGCCTGGGGGCGCACATGGGCGGGGAGCTGTTTTTT
>TRBD1|.|TRBV29-1|TRBJ1-2
CSVLQGARVRGYTF
TGCAGCGTTTTACAGGGGGCTAGGGTGAGGGGCTACACCTTC
>TRBD1|.|TRBV20-1|TRBJ1-6
CSASSGQNNSPLHF
TGCAGTGCTAGTTCGGGACAGAATAATTCACCCCTCCACTTT
>.|.|TRBV4-3|TRBJ1-2
CASSQEEGAQGGYTF
TGCGCCAGCAGCCAAGAGGAAGGGGCTCAGGGTGGCTACACCTTC
>.|.|TRBV3-1/TRBV3-2|TRBJ1-1
CASSQDWDIEAFF
TGTGCCAGCAGCCAAGATTGGGACATTGAAGCTTTCTTT
>TRBD1|.|TRBV30|TRBJ1-5
CAWSQGANQPQHF
TGTGCCTGGAGCCAGGGGGCGAATCAGCCCCAGCATTTT
>.|.|TRBV7-8|TRBJ2-7
CASSLGMAGSYEQYF
TGTGCCAGCAGCTTAGGAATGGCAGGGTCCTACGAGCAGTACTTC
>.|.|TRBV3-1/TRBV3-2|TRBJ1-4
CASRGGGHDEKLFF
TGTGCCAGCAGGGGAGGGGGGCACGATGAAAAACTGTTTTTT
>TRBD1|.|TRBV10-3|TRBJ2-7
CAIKGQGDGEQYF
TGTGCCATCAAGGGACAGGGTGACGGCGAGCAGTACTTC
>.|.|TRBV24-1|TRBJ1-1
CATSDSTVREAFF
TGTGCCACCAGTGATTCGACAGTCCGGGAAGCTTTCTTT
>.|.|TRBV20-1|TRBJ2-1
CSVVSYNEQFF
TGCAGTGTGGTCAGCTACAATGAGCAGTTCTTC
>.|.|TRBV11-2|TRBJ1-1
CASSVGNTEAFF
TGTGCCAGCAGCGTCGGGAACACTGAAGCTTTCTTT
>.|.|TRBV5-4|TRBJ2-1
CAGLIRSSYNEQFF
TGTGCCGGCCTGATAAGGAGCTCCTACAATGAGCAGTTCTTC
>.|.|TRBV24-1|TRBJ1-5
CATSGGNQPQHF
TGTGCCACCAGTGGCGGCAATCAGCCCCAGCATTTT
>.|.|TRBV5-1|TRBJ1-3
CASSLLSGNTIYF
TGCGCCAGCAGCTTGCTCTCTGGAAACACCATATATTTT
>.|.|TRBV19|TRBJ1-1
CASSIQGGTEAFF
TGTGCCAGTAGTATTCAGGGTGGCACTGAAGCTTTCTTT
>.|.|TRBV5-1|TRBJ1-6
CASSLGTDNSPLHF
TGCGCCAGCAGCTTGGGGACAGACAATTCACCCCTCCACTTT
>.|.|TRBV12-5|TRBJ2-5
CASGPRDRETQYF
TGTGCTAGTGGTCCACGGGATCGAGAGACCCAGTACTTC
>.|.|TRBV19|TRBJ1-1
CASSSEGHQNTEAFF
TGTGCCAGTAGTAGCGAGGGACATCAGAACACTGAAGCTTTCTTT
>TRBD1|.|TRBV15|TRBJ1-6
CATSKPRDRGASPLHF
TGTGCCACCAGCAAGCCCCGGGACAGGGGGGCATCACCCCTCCACTTT
>.|few|TRBV9|TRBJ1-2
CASSVEGDINYGYTF
TGTGCCAGCAGCGTAGAAGGGGATATAAACTATGGCTACACCTTC
>TRBD2|.|TRBV30|TRBJ2-5
CAWTDPDVMASGGIAETQYF
TGTGCCTGGACCGACCCCGACGTTATGGCTAGCGGGGGTATTGCGGAGACCCAGTACTTC
>.|once|TRBV11-2|TRBJ2-4
CASSLAWRGGSNIQYF
TGTGCCAGCAGCTTAGCTTGGCGGGGCGGATCAAACATTCAGTACTTC